A single sample gave rise to the 25 T cell receptor beta chains below, sequenced in a study of CD8+CD57+ T cells in acquired aplastic anemia. Genomic DNA acted as the template from which TCR beta VDJ combination and CDR3 sequence profiling were carried out. TCRdb used MiXCR to reprocess the reads, holding one entry per CDR3 protein. Of some 170,000 distinct CDR3 sequences in the sample, approximately 40% were seen once. The sample was sorted CD4+, CD8+, or CD8+CD57+ T cells (not recorded which) from PBMCs. These receptors were collected from a human donor in good health.

This clonotype was counted ten times or more. CDR3 bases: TGTGCCAGCAGCACTAGCGGGGGGCCGGGCGAGCAGTACTTC. It encodes CASSTSGGPGEQYF. The chain employs TRBV5-4 and TRBJ2-7, with 12 bases lining up with TRBD2. V lost 4 bases and J lost 6; bases outside the gene matches: 5. The V gene's germline CDR1 is SGHNT and CDR2 YYREEE (reference sequence). The CDR3 is 14 residues long.

The gene calls are TRBV29-1 and TRBJ2-7; no definite D call. Germline CDR1 and CDR2: SQVTM and ANQGSEA. The CDR3 spans 12 residues. Trimming shortened V by 4 bases and J by 1 base, and 8 bases separated the two germline ends. The CDR3 reads CSVGPSSYEQYF. CDR3 coding DNA: TGCAGCGTTGGCCCTAGTTCCTACGAGCAGTACTTC.

The chain employs TRBV11-2 and TRBJ2-7; TRBD2 aligns across 7 bases. CDR3 length equals 17 residues. Germline V gene lookup returns CDR1 SGHAT and CDR2 FQNNGV. V gave up 1 base and J gave up 2 bases; unmatched junction bases: 11. CDR3 protein: CASSLVPSGTKPYEQYF. The CDR3 bases are TGTGCCAGCAGCTTAGTCCCTAGCGGTACGAAACCCTACGAGCAGTACTTC. The full variable domain, its missing parts supplied by reference TRBV11-2 and TRBJ2-7, is EAGVAQSPRYKIIEKRQSVAFWCNPISGHATLYWYQQILGQGPKLLIQFQNNGVVDDSQLPKDRFSAERLKGVDSTLKIQPAKLEDSAVYLCASSLVPSGTKPYEQYFGPGTRLTVT.

The rearrangement links TRBV29-1 to TRBJ1-2; 7 bases align to TRBD1. The junction had 1 base not matched to a gene; V was cut back by 7 bases and J by 2 bases. Per the germline V gene, CDR1 is SQVTM and CDR2 is ANQGSEA. The CDR3 covers 11 residues. CDR3: CSGGQNYGYTF. The CDR3, as DNA: TGCAGCGGGGGACAGAACTATGGCTACACCTTC. The complete variable domain, with remaining parts taken from reference TRBV29-1 and TRBJ1-2, reads SAVISQKPSRDICQRGTSLTIQCQVDSQVTMMFWYRQQPGQSLTLIATANQGSEATYESGFVIDKFPISRPNLTFSTLTVSNMSPEDSSIYLCSGGQNYGYTFGSGTRLTVV.

J is TRBJ2-7 and V is TRBV10-1, with 13 positions matching TRBD2. The CDR3 is 19 residues long. The junction had 12 bases not matched to a gene; V was cut back by 2 bases and J by 2 bases. Germline CDR1 and CDR2: WNHNN and SYGVQD (reference sequence). The CDR3 here is CASSERFGTSGTLTYEQYF. CDR3 nucleotide sequence: TGCGCCAGCAGTGAGCGTTTCGGGACTAGCGGGACCCTAACCTACGAGCAGTACTTC.

The table lists this clonotype with many counts. The chain employs TRBV15 and TRBJ1-6; a possible D gene is TRBD1 (5 bases). Germline CDR1 and CDR2: LNHNV and YYDKDF (reference sequence). V was pared by 0 bases and J by 9 bases, with 12 bases between. This CDR3 comprises 15 residues. The CDR3 reads CATSRDPGGGSPLHF. CDR3 DNA: TGTGCCACCAGCAGAGATCCTGGGGGAGGTTCACCCCTCCACTTT.

The chain couples TRBV2 to TRBJ1-1; D gene ambiguous. V was pared by 1 base and J by 0 bases, with 9 bases between. The CDR3 is 15 amino acids. Germline-derived CDR1 and CDR2 are SNHLY and FYNNEI. The CDR3 sequence is CASSEVLVLNTEAFF. In DNA, the CDR3 is TGTGCCAGCAGTGAAGTCTTGGTCCTGAACACTGAAGCTTTCTTT.

CDR3 coding DNA: TGTGCCAGCAGCTTAACTGGACTAGAGGGCACAGATACGCAGTATTTT. Protein product: CASSLTGLEGTDTQYF. V usage is TRBV7-3 and J usage is TRBJ2-3; 7 positions agree with TRBD2. The CDR3 consists of 16 residues. Per germline, CDR1 SGHTA and CDR2 FQGTGA. V lost 0 bases and J lost 1; bases outside the gene matches: 4.

In this sample, this clonotype turned up many times. The chain carries TRBV5-6 and TRBJ2-1; D gene uncertain. The CDR3 runs to 15 residues. Trimming pared 2 bases from V and 0 bases from J, leaving 9 bases between. CDR1 SGHDT and CDR2 YYEEEE come from the germline V gene. The chain's CDR3 is CASSLRGLSYNEQFF. The CDR3 DNA sequence: TGTGCCAGCAGCTTACGCGGCCTCTCCTACAATGAGCAGTTCTTC.

The rearrangement links TRBV7-6 to TRBJ2-1, with D perhaps TRBD1 (5 bases). Between the trimmed V and J ends, which lost 4 bases and 2 bases, there was a span of 9 bases. The length of the CDR3 is 14 residues. Looked up from germline, CDR1 is SGHVS and CDR2 is FNYEAQ. The CDR3: CASSSETAYNEQFF. DNA of the CDR3: TGTGCCAGCAGCTCAGAGACAGCCTACAATGAGCAGTTCTTC.

This clonotype was recorded many times. The CDR3 reads CSVEEWSSGSYEQYF. CDR3 coding DNA: TGCAGCGTTGAAGAATGGTCTAGCGGGAGCTACGAGCAGTACTTC. This chain uses TRBV29-1 with TRBJ2-7; 10 nucleotides line up with TRBD2. The CDR3 contains 15 residues. Germline assignment: CDR1 SQVTM and CDR2 ANQGSEA. With 0 bases clipped from V and 3 bases from J, the junction kept 5 bases outside the gene matches.

The chain has TRBV10-3 and TRBJ1-1; unclear D gene. V lost 4 bases to trimming and J lost 1 base, with 10 bases between them. The CDR3 consists of 14 residues. Germline assignment: CDR1 ENHRY and CDR2 SYGVKD. In nucleotides, the CDR3 is TGTGCCATCAGTGTGCGGGGTGAGAACACTGAAGCTTTCTTT. Translated: CAISVRGENTEAFF.

The chain is built from TRBV7-3 and TRBJ2-2; 9 bases are shared with TRBD2. This CDR3 is 15 amino acids long. Germline values: CDR1 SGHTA, CDR2 FQGTGA. Trimming took 3 bases from V and 7 from J; bases not matched to a gene: 6. The CDR3 DNA reads as TGTGCCAGCAGCTTGGGACTAGCAGGCTACGGGGAGCTGTTTTTT. It codes for CASSLGLAGYGELFF. Looking up the rest from reference TRBV7-3 and TRBJ2-2 gives the full variable domain: GAGVSQTPSNKVTEKGKYVELRCDPISGHTALYWYRQSLGQGPEFLIYFQGTGAADDSGLPNDRFFAVRPEGSVSTLKIQRTERGDSAVYLCASSLGLAGYGELFFGEGSRLTVL.

Concerning this clonotype: It is likely a read error, because the conserved phenylalanine at the end of the CDR3 is missing. It is unclear where the CDR3 begins or ends on the DNA, so no DNA is shown, and the CDR3 is as TCRdb lists it. This chain connects TRBV7-2 to TRBJ2-7; the D segment call TRBD1 is taken from the table without a DNA check. Germline lookup yields CDR1 SGHTA and CDR2 FQGNSA. Both ends counted, the CDR3 spans 15 residues. CDR3: CASSPSRDRAEDWKI.

In its sample, this clonotype was seen many times. The rearrangement joins TRBV20-1 to TRBJ2-5, with 9 bases identical to TRBD1. The CDR3 extends over 18 amino acids. Germline CDR1 and CDR2: DFQATT and SNEGSKA (reference sequence). Germline trimming cut 4 bases from V and 2 bases from J; bases unmatched to any gene: 17. This CDR3 reads CSANSPGQGFSGQETQYF. CDR3 nucleotides: TGCAGTGCTAACAGTCCGGGACAGGGTTTTTCAGGTCAAGAGACCCAGTACTTC.

This clonotype was seen ten or more times. The V and J genes are TRBV5-4 and TRBJ2-7; D not resolved. CDR3 length: 11 residues. Trimming removed 3 bases at V and 5 bases at J, with 6 bases between. Germline CDR1 is SGHNT and CDR2 is YYREEE (reference sequence). The CDR3 protein is CASSSNNEQYF. The CDR3 nucleotides are TGTGCCAGCAGCTCTAATAACGAGCAGTACTTC.

A remark on this clonotype: Just one base apart from a much larger clone, this may be a read error. V is TRBV11-3 and J is TRBJ2-5, with 7 bases identical to TRBD2. In germline, CDR1 is SGHNT, CDR2 YENEEA. The CDR3 has 15 amino acids. CDR3 region: CVSSLRREVQETQYF. In nucleotides, the CDR3 is TGTGTCAGCAGCCTCCGCCGGGAGGTTCAAGAGACCCAGTACTTC.

This clonotype was seen only a few times. The gene calls are TRBV20-1 and TRBJ2-2; TRBD1 is a possible D gene (5 bases). Trimming left V 0 bases short and J 4 bases short, with 12 bases between. The CDR3 sequence is 15 residues long. Germline CDR1 DFQATT, CDR2 SNEGSKA (reference sequence). CDR3 loop: CSARDGGAGTGELFF. The DNA for the CDR3 is TGCAGTGCTAGAGATGGTGGGGCCGGCACCGGGGAGCTGTTTTTT.

The sample holds a few counts of this clonotype. The chain uses TRBV2 and TRBJ2-2; D is undetermined. This CDR3 is built from 14 residues. The V end was cut by 5 bases, the J end by 2 bases, with 9 bases between. Germline CDR1 SNHLY, CDR2 FYNNEI. The CDR3 sequence: CASSRVINTGELFF. The CDR3 DNA sequence: TGTGCCAGCAGTAGAGTAATTAACACCGGGGAGCTGTTTTTT.

A word on this clonotype: This may arise from a read error, as a much more abundant clone is one base away. The chain has TRBV3-1 and TRBJ1-6; D may be TRBD1 (5 bases). CDR3 length: 15 residues. V lost 4 bases, J lost 11 bases, and 18 bases lay in between. Germline assignment: CDR1 LGHDT and CDR2 YNNKEL (reference sequence). The CDR3 nucleotides are TGTGCCAGCAGCCCGGGGACGGAGACGATGCCACCCCTCCACTTT. Translating it yields CASSPGTETMPPLHF.

For this clonotype: One junction end does not reproduce the germline sequence, and a read error may be involved. The chain joins TRBV12-3 or TRBV12-4 to TRBJ1-1, with TRBD1 matching over 9 bases. CDR3 size: 14 residues. The CDR3 here is CASSPGQGRGEALF. The CDR3 DNA reads as TGTGCCAGCAGCCCGGGACAGGGTCGGGGTGAAGCTCTCTTT.

This clonotype came up many times. The chain couples TRBV5-8 to TRBJ2-7, with D perhaps matching TRBD1 (7 bases). V lost 0 bases and J lost 4, with 14 bases in between. The CDR3 runs 15 residues. CDR1 and CDR2 (germline): SGHTS, YDEGEE. As DNA, the CDR3 is TGTGCCAGCAGCTTGGGGAGGGACAGCCCTTACGAGCAGTACTTC. Amino acid sequence: CASSLGRDSPYEQYF.

The CDR3 sequence is CATSSLRTSGELFF. The CDR3 nucleotides read TGTGCCACCTCCAGTTTGAGGACTAGCGGGGAGCTGTTTTTT. V gene TRBV2 combines with J gene TRBJ2-2, with TRBD2 identical over 7 bases. J gave up 7 bases and V 10 bases, and 12 bases lay outside the gene matches. The CDR3 length is 14 residues. The germline CDR1 and CDR2 sequences are SNHLY and FYNNEI.

Turning to this clonotype: Relative to the germline gene, one junction end is altered; a read error may explain this. In DNA form, the CDR3 reads TGTACCAGCAGCCACGATAGCGGGGACACAGATACGCAGTATTTT. This encodes CTSSHDSGDTDTQYF. This chain connects TRBV11-1 to TRBJ2-3; 8 bases line up with TRBD2. Germline V lookup: CDR1 SGHAT, CDR2 FQDESV (reference sequence). The CDR3 loop spans 15 amino acids.

This clonotype was detected many times. The chain has TRBV7-3 and TRBJ2-2; no reliable D call. Per the germline V gene, CDR1 is SGHTA and CDR2 is FQGTGA. This CDR3 comprises 14 residues. Trimming removed 5 bases from V and 2 bases from J, with 9 bases in between. CDR3 coding DNA: TGTGCCAGCAGCCCCCCAAGCAACACCGGGGAGCTGTTTTTT. It specifies CASSPPSNTGELFF.